This T cell receptor beta chain was sequenced in a study of blood T cell repertoires in COVID-19. The V gene end was trimmed by 0 bases and the J gene end by 8 bases; junction bases not matched to a gene: 4. The CDR3 runs 15 residues. Germline loops: CDR1 MGHRA, CDR2 YSYEKL. Sequencing used immunoSEQ multiplex PCR; TCRdb keeps in-frame clones, though not all of them. This table has about 49,000 clones, more than 85% appearing once. The clonotype originates from a human donor in a cohort sampled during active COVID-19. The sample comprised peripheral blood. This chain connects TRBV4-1 to TRBJ1-4, with 9 bases matching TRBD1. The CDR3 reads CASSQERDRAEKLFF. In DNA form, the CDR3 reads TGCGCCAGCAGCCAAGAACGGGACAGGGCCGAAAAACTGTTTTTT.